This TCR beta chain comes out of a study of T cells in Graves' hyperthyroidism and ophthalmopathy. Points from the study as a whole: Among thyroid clonotypes expanded above 0.001, most also appeared in blood.

The CDR3 is made up of 15 amino acids. Germline CDR1 reads SGHTA; CDR2 reads FQGTGA. RNA transcripts gave rise to amplified TCR beta CDR3 regions. Researchers ran a first-round RT-PCR on the TCR CDR3 using the HTBI primer set. TCRdb re-derived calls from the multiplex PCR reads in MiXCR, one entry per CDR3 protein. In the table there are around 340,000 distinct CDR3 sequences, about a sixth of which are singletons. On this clonotype itself: Its antigen is unidentified. Compared with germline, one end of the junction differs, possibly owing to a read error.

This receptor was identified in a woman under 40 with Graves' hyperthyroidism that later progressed to Graves' ophthalmopathy. The genes are TRBV7-3 and TRBJ2-7; D is unresolved. The specimen sequenced was blood. In nucleotides, the CDR3 is TGTGCCAGCAGCCTAACCCCATTTGAGTCCTACGAGCAGTACTTC. Translating gives CASSLTPFESYEQYF.